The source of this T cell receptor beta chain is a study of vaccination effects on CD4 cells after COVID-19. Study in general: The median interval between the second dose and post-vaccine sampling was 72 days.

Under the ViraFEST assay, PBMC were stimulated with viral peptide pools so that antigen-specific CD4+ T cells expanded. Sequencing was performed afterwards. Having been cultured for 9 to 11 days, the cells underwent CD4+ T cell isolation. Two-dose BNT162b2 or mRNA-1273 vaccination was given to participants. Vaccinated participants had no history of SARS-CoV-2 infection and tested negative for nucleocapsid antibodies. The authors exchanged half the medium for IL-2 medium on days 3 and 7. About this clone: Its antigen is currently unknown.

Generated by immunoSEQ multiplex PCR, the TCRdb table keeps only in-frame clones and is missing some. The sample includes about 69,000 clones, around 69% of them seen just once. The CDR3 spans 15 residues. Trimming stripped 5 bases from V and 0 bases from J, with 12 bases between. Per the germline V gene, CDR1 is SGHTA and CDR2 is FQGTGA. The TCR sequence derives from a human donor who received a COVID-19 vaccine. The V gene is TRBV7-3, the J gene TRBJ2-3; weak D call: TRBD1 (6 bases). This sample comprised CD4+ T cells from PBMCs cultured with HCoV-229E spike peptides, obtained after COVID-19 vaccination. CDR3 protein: CASSIGQTSTDTQYF. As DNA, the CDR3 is TGTGCCAGCAGCATTGGACAGACCAGCACAGATACGCAGTATTTT.